These T cell receptor beta chains were read from a single sample in a study of beta chain features in type 1 diabetes. The data were produced by immunoSEQ multiplex PCR, yet TCRdb's version contains in-frame clones alone and is incomplete. The top ten hold 0.044% of the sample, which has about 350,000 clones, 15% to 20% seen once. Material: naive CD4+ T cells from blood. The receptors were sampled from a woman aged 18 to 35 in good health. CDR3s leave out the opening cysteine and the closing phenylalanine or tryptophan. A D gene is named only where the DNA matches it firmly. Size is stated for part of the rows, as once, few or many counts, or as a class when the clone is expanded.

TRBJ2-7 | . | TRBV30 | TRBD1 | AWRSRGLYEQY
TRBJ1-5 | . | TRBV30 | TRBD1 | AWSVGTGYNQPQH
TRBJ2-5 | few | TRBV2 | TRBD2 | ASSETSGVQETQY
TRBJ2-7 | few | TRBV9 | TRBD2 | ASSVDGSGREPYEQY
TRBJ2-1 | . | TRBV20-1 | . | SARDPLEQF
TRBJ1-2 | . | TRBV4-1 | . | ASSLFQGQANYGYT
TRBJ2-7 | . | TRBV19 | TRBD1 | ASSIGAGTATYEQY
TRBJ1-6 | few | TRBV7-9 | . | ASSPRASSDSPLH
TRBJ2-3 | . | TRBV14 | . | ASTQTRVGDTQY
TRBJ1-1 | few | TRBV18 | TRBD1 | ASSGQGRQTEAF
TRBJ2-7 | . | TRBV6-1 | TRBD2 | ASSVSQRASGTNR
TRBJ2-7 | . | TRBV30 | TRBD2 | ACNHPLRGGYEQY
TRBJ1-2 | . | TRBV19 | . | ASTTGSEQYYGYT
TRBJ2-5 | . | TRBV5-4 | TRBD2 | ASSPTAGQETQY
TRBJ2-7 | . | TRBV11-1 | . | ASSLDRLSYEQY
TRBJ2-5 | few | TRBV7-9 | . | ASSRWLAPETQY
TRBJ2-3 | few | TRBV6-1 | TRBD2 | ASSEVGGGSADTQY
TRBJ1-2 | . | TRBV2 | . | ASSESQGTYGYT
TRBJ2-1 | few | TRBV21-1 | . | ASSTVGTSALRGEQF
TRBJ2-3 | few | TRBV4-2 | TRBD2 | ASSLRQRGSDTQY
TRBJ2-6 | . | TRBV9 | . | ASSVGGGNGANVLT
TRBJ1-1 | . | TRBV28 | TRBD1 | ASSPWTGNTEAF
TRBJ2-1 | few | TRBV6-5 | TRBD1 | ASRKYLQGIYEQF
TRBJ1-1 | . | TRBV27 | . | ASSLRPGGRTEAF
TRBJ1-5 | few | TRBV9 | TRBD1 | ASSVDGGGGQPQH
TRBJ2-1 | . | TRBV4-3 | . | ASSQAQGLNEQF
TRBJ1-6 | . | TRBV30 | TRBD1 | AWTDRATNSPLH
TRBJ2-4 | . | TRBV4-2 | TRBD2 | ASSQDLSGGRKNIQY
TRBJ2-7 | few | TRBV25-1 | TRBD2 | ASSESTSGSYEQY
TRBJ1-3 | few | TRBV9 | . | ASSVDGALSGNTIY
TRBJ2-7 | few | TRBV4-3 | TRBD1 | ASSRDRSYEQY
TRBJ2-2 | few | TRBV7-9 | TRBD1 | ASTTRTGNTGELF
TRBJ2-3 | . | TRBV11-2 | . | ASSPSAGNTDTQY
TRBJ1-4 | . | TRBV25-1 | . | ASSPVLGKLF
TRBJ2-3 | few | TRBV4-1 | TRBD2 | ASSQAGLVADTQY
TRBJ1-1 | . | TRBV2 | . | ASSGGETEAF
TRBJ2-5 | . | TRBV11-2 | TRBD2 | ASSLAGGETQY
TRBJ2-5 | . | TRBV18 | TRBD2 | ASSPGLAEETQY
TRBJ1-6 | . | TRBV30 | . | AWSVRGDSPLH
TRBJ2-4 | . | TRBV19 | . | ASTQFEGAKNIQY
TRBJ2-5 | . | TRBV27 | . | ASSSLQETQY